The 3 T cell receptor beta chains reported below all come from one sample, sequenced in a study of CD8 T cells in Susac syndrome. The authors reverse transcribed about 0.45 to 1 ug RNA with random hexamers. TCRdb analysed the immunoSEQ multiplex PCR reads with MiXCR anew, one entry per CDR3 protein. This sample has 120,000 to 150,000 distinct CDR3 sequences, with almost 96% found just once. The sequencing sample was made of CD4+ T cells from PBMCs. Every receptor here comes from a human donor with Susac syndrome.

The chain carries TRBV20-1 and TRBJ1-2; TRBD1 is a possible D gene (5 bases). The germline V gene encodes CDR1 DFQATT and CDR2 SNEGSKA (reference sequence). The CDR3 length is 15 residues. V was trimmed by 2 bases and J by 3 bases, leaving 16 bases between them. CDR3 amino acids: CSARRLSGSDYGYTF. In DNA, the CDR3 is TGCAGTGCTAGACGATTGTCAGGGAGTGACTATGGCTACACCTTC.

This clonotype was recorded once. The rearrangement links TRBV4-1 to TRBJ2-7, with D perhaps TRBD2 (5 bases). This CDR3 spans 16 amino acids. Per the germline V gene, CDR1 is MGHRA and CDR2 is YSYEKL. The V end lost 0 bases, the J end lost 4 bases, and 16 bases lay between the germline ends. The CDR3 DNA reads TGCGCCAGCAGCCAAGATAGGACTCGATCGACTTACGAGCAGTACTTC. Translating gives CASSQDRTRSTYEQYF.

The J gene is TRBJ1-5, the V gene TRBV6-4; D not resolved. The CDR3 has 14 amino acids. Germline V CDR1 and CDR2: MRHNA, SNTAGT. V was pared by 5 bases and J by 0 bases, with 8 bases between. CDR3 sequence reads: CASSTSYSNQPQHF. CDR3 coding DNA: TGTGCCAGCAGTACAAGTTATAGCAATCAGCCCCAGCATTTT.